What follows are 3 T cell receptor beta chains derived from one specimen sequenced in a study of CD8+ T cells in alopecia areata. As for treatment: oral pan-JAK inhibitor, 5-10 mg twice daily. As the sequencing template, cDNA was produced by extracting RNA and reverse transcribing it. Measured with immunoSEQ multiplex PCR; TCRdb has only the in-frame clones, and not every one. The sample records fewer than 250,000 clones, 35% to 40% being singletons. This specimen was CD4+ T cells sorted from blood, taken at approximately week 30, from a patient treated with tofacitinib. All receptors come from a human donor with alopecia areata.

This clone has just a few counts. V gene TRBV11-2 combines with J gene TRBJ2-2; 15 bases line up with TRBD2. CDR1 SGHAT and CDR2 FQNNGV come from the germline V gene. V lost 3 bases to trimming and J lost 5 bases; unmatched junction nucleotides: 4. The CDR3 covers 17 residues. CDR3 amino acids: CASSFAGTSGRTGELFF. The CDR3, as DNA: TGTGCCAGCAGCTTTGCCGGGACTAGCGGGAGGACCGGGGAGCTGTTTTTT.

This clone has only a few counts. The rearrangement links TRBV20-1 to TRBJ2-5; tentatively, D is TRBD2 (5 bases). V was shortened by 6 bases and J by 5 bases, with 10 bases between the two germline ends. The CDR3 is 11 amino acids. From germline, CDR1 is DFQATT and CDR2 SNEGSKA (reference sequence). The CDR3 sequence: CSATSGETQYF. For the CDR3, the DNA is TGCAGTGCAACCTCGGGGGAGACCCAGTACTTC.

The DNA for the CDR3 is TGTGCCAGCGGACTGCTACAGGGGAGCGGCTACACCTTC. Encoded protein: CASGLLQGSGYTF. The V gene is TRBV7-9, the J gene TRBJ1-2, with 7 bases that match TRBD1. Germline CDR1 SEHNR, CDR2 FQNEAQ (reference sequence). The J segment lost 8 bases and the V segment lost 8 bases, leaving 11 bases of the junction unmatched. The CDR3 runs 13 residues.